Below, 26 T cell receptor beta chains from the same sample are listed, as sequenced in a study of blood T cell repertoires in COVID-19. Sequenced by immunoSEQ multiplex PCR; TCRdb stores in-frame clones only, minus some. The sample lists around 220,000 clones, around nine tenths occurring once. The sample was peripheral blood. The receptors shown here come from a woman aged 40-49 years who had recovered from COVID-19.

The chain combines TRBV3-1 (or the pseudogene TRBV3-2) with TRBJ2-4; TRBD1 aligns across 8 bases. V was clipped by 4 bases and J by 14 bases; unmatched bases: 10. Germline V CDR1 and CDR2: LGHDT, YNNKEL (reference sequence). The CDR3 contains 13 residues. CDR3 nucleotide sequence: TGTGCCAGCAGCCGCGGGACAGGAGAAACCAAGTACTTC. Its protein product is CASSRGTGETKYF.

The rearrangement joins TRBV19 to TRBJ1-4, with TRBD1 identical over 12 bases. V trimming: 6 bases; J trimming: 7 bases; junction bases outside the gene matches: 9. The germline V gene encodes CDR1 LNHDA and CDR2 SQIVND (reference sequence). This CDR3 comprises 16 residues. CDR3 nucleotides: TGTGCCAGTAGAGCCGGGACAGGGGGCGCGGGTGAAAAACTGTTTTTT. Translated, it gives CASRAGTGGAGEKLFF.

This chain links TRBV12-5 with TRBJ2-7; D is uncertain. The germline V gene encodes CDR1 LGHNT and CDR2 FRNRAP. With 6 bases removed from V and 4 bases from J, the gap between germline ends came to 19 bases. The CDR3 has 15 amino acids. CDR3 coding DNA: TGTGCTAGTGGCTCCAACAGAATCCTGTTGTACGAGCAGTACTTC. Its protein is CASGSNRILLYEQYF.

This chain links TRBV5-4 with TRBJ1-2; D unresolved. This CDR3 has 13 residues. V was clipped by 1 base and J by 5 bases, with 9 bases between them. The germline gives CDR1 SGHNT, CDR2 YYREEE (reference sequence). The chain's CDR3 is CASSLTGDYGYTF. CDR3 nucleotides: TGTGCCAGCAGCTTGACCGGAGATTATGGCTACACCTTC.

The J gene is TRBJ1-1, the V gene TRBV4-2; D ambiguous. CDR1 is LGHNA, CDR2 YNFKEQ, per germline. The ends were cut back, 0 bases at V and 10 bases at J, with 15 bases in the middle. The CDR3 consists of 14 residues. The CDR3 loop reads CASSQEVRSTVAFF. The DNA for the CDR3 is TGTGCCAGCAGCCAAGAAGTCCGGAGTACGGTAGCTTTCTTT.

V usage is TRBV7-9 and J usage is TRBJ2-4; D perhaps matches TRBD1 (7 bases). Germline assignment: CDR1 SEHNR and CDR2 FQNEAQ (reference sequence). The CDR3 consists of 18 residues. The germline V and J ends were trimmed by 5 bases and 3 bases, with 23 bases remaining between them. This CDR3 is CASSGDRVPGGFKNIQYF. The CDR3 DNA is TGTGCCAGCAGCGGAGACAGGGTCCCCGGAGGGTTCAAAAACATTCAGTACTTC.

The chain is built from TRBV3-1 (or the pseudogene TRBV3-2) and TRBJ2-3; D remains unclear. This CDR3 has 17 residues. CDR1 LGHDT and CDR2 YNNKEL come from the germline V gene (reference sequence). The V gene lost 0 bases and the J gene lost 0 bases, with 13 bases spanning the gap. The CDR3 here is CASSQDPAQLSTDTQYF. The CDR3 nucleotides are TGTGCCAGCAGCCAAGATCCTGCCCAACTCAGCACAGATACGCAGTATTTT.

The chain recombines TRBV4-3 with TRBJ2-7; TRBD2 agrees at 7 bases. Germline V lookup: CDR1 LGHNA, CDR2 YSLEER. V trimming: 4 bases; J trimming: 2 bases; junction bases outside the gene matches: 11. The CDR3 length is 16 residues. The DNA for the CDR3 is TGCGCCAGCAGCCGGGAGGTGGCTAGCGGCCCCTACGAGCAGTACTTC. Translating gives CASSREVASGPYEQYF.

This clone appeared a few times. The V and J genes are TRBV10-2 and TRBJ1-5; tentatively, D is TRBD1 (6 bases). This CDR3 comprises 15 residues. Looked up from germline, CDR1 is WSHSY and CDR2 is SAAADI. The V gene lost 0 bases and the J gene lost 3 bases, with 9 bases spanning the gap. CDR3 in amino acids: CASSESTGINQPQHF. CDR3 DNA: TGCGCCAGCAGTGAGTCAACAGGGATCAATCAGCCCCAGCATTTT.

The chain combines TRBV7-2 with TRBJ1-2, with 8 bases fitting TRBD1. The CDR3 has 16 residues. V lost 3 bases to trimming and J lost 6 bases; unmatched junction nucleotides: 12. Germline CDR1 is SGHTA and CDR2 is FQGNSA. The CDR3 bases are TGTGCCAGCAGCTTCTTCCAGCACAGGGGGGGAGATGGCTACACCTTC. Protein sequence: CASSFFQHRGGDGYTF.

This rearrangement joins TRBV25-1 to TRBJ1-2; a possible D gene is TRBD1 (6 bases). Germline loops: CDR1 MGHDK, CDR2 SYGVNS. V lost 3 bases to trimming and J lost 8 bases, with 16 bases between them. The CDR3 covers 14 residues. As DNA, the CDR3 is TGTGCCAGCAGTGAGGCACAGGGCTGGGGGGGCTACACCTTC. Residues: CASSEAQGWGGYTF.

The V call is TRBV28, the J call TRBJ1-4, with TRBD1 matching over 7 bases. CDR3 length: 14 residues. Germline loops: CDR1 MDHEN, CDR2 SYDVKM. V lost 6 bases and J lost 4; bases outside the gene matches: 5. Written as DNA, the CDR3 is TGTGCCAGCAGCCTACAGGGGATTAATGAAAAACTGTTTTTT. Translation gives CASSLQGINEKLFF.

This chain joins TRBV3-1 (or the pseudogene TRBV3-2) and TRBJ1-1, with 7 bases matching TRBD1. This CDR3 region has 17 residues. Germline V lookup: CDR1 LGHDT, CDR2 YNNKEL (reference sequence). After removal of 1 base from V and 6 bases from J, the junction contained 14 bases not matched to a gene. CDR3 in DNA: TGTGCCAGCAGCCAAGTTCGGAAGGGGACACAGGGGCCTGAAGCTTTCTTT. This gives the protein CASSQVRKGTQGPEAFF.

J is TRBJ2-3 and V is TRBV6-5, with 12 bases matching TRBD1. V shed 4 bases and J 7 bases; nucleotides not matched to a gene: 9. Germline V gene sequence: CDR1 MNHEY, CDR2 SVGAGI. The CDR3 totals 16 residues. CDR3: CASSSGTGGVRNTQYF. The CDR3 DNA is TGTGCCAGCAGTTCTGGGACAGGGGGCGTTAGGAATACGCAGTATTTT.

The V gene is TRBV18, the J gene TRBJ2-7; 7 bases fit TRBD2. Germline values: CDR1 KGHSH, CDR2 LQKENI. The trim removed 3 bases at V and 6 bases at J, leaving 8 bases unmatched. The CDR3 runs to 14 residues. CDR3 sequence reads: CASSPFGEGGEQYF. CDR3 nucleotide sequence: TGTGCCAGCTCACCTTTTGGGGAGGGAGGCGAGCAGTACTTC.

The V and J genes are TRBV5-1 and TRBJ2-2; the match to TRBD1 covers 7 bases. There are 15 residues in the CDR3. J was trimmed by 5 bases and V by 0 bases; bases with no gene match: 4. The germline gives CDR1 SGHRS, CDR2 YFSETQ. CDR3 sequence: CASSLETGATGELFF. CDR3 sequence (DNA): TGCGCCAGCAGCTTGGAAACAGGGGCGACCGGGGAGCTGTTTTTT.

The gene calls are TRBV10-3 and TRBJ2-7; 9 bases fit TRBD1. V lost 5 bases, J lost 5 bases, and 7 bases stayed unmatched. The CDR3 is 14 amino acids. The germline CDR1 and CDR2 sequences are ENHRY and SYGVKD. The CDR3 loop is CAISWDREKNEQYF. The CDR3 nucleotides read TGTGCCATCAGTTGGGACAGGGAAAAGAACGAGCAGTACTTC.

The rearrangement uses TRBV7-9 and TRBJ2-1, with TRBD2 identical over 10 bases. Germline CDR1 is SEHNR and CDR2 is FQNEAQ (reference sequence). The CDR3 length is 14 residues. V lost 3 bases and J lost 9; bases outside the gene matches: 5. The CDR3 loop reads CASSFPSGSTEQFF. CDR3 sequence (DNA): TGTGCCAGCAGCTTCCCTAGCGGGAGCACTGAGCAGTTCTTC.

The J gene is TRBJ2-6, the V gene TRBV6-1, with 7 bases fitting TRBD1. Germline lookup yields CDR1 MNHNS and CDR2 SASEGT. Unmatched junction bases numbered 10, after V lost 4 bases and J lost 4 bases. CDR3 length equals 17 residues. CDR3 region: CASSVDRVLSGANVLTF. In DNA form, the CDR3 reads TGTGCCAGCAGTGTCGACAGGGTGCTGAGCGGGGCCAACGTCCTGACTTTC.

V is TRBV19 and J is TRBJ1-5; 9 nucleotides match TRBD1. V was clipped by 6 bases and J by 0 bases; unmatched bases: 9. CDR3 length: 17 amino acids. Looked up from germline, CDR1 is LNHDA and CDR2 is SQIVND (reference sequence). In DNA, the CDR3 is TGTGCCAGTAGGAATGAACAGGGGGCGTATAGCAATCAGCCCCAGCATTTT. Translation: CASRNEQGAYSNQPQHF.

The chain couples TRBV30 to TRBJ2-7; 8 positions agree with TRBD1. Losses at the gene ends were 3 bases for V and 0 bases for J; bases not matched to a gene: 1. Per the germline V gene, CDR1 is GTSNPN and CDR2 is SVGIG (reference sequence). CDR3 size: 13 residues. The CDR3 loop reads CAWSRGHSYEQYF. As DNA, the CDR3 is TGTGCCTGGAGCAGGGGGCACTCCTACGAGCAGTACTTC.

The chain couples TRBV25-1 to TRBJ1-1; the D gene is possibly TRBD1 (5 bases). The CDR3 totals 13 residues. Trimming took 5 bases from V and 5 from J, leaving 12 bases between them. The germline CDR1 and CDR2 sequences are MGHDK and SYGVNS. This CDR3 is CASSMQGTTEAFF. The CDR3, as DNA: TGTGCCAGCAGTATGCAGGGAACAACTGAAGCTTTCTTT.

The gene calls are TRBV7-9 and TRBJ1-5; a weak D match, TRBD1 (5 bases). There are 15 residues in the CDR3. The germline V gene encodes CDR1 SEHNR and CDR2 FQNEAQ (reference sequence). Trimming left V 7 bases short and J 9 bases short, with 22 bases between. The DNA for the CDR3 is TGTGCCAGCACCAAGAAGGGGCAGTCCCCAGGGCCCCAGCATTTT. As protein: CASTKKGQSPGPQHF.

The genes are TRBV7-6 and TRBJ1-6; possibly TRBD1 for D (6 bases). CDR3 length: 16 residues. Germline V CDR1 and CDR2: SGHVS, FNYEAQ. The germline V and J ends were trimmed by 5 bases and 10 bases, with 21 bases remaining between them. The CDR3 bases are TGTGCCAGCAGCGCAGGCCTCGGGACACGCGAATCACCCCTCCACTTT. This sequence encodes CASSAGLGTRESPLHF.

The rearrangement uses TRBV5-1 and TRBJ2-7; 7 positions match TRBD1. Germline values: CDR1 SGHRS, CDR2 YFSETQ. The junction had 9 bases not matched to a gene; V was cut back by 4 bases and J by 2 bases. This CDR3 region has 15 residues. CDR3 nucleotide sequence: TGCGCCAGCAGCCCGATCCCGGGACAGACCTACGAGCAGTACTTC. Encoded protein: CASSPIPGQTYEQYF.

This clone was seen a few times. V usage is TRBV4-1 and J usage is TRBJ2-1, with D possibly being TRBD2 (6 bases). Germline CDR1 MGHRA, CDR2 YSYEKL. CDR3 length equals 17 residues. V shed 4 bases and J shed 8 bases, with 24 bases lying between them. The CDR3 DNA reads TGCGCCAGCAGCCGCGAATCCGGGACTCCCCTCCGGGATGAGCAGTTCTTC. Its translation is CASSRESGTPLRDEQFF.